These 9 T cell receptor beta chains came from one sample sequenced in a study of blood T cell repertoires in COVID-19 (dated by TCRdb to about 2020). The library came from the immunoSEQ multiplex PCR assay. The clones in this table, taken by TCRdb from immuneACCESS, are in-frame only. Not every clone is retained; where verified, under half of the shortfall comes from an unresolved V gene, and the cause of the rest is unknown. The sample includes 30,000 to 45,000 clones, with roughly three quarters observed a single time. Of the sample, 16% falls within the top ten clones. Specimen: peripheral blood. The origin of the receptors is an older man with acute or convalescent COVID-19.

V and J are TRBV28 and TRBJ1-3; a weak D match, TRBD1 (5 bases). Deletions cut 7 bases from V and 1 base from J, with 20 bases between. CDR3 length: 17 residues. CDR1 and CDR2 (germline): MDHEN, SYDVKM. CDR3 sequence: CASTPPDRIISGNTIYF. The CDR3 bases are TGTGCCAGCACCCCCCCAGACAGAATAATTTCTGGAAACACCATATATTTT.

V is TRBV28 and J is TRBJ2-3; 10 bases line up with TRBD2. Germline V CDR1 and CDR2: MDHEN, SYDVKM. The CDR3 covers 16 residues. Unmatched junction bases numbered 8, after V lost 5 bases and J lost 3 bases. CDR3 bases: TGTGCCAGCAGTGCCTTACTAGCGGGATGGACAGATACGCAGTATTTT. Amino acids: CASSALLAGWTDTQYF.

CDR3 nucleotide sequence: TGTGCCAGCTCACCACCGCGAGCCCAGGCACTCGAAGCTTTCTTT. It encodes CASSPPRAQALEAFF. The chain combines TRBV18 with TRBJ1-1; D gene ambiguous. Trimming removed 0 bases from V and 8 bases from J, with 16 bases in between. The V gene's germline CDR1 is KGHSH and CDR2 LQKENI. The CDR3 consists of 15 residues. Based on the CDR3 plus reference TRBV18 and TRBJ1-1, the full variable domain is NAGVMQNPRHLVRRRGQEARLRCSPMKGHSHVYWYRQLPEEGLKFMVYLQKENIIDESGMPKERFSAEFPKEGPSILRIQQVVRGDSAAYFCASSPPRAQALEAFFGQGTRLTVV.

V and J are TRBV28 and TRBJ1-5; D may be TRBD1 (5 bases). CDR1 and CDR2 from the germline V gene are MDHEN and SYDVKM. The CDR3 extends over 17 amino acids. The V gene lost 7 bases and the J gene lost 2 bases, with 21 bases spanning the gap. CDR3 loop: CASNPFGRWGGNQPQHF. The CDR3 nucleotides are TGTGCCAGCAACCCCTTCGGTAGATGGGGCGGCAATCAGCCCCAGCATTTT.

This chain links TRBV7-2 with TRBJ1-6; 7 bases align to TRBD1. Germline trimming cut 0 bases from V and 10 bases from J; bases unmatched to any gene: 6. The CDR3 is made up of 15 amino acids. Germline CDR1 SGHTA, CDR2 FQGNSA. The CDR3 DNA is TGTGCCAGCAGCTTAGCGCAAGGGGGCGGATCACCCCTCCACTTT. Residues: CASSLAQGGGSPLHF.

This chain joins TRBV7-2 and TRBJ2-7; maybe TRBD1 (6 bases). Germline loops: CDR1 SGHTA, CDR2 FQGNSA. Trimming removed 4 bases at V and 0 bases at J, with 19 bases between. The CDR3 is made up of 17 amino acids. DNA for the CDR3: TGTGCCAGCAGCTCCCAGGGTTTGAGGGGGAGCTCCTACGAGCAGTACTTC. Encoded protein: CASSSQGLRGSSYEQYF.

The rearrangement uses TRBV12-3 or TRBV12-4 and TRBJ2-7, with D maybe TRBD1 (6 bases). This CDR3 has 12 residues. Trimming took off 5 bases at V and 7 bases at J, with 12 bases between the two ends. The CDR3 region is CASSHTGYEQYF. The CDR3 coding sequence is TGTGCCAGCAGTCACACAGGGTATGAGCAGTACTTC.

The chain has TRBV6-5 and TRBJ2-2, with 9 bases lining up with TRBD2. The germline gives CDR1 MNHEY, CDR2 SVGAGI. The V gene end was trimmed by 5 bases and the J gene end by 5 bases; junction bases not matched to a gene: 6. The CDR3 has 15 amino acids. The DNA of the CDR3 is TGTGCCAGCAGTCGGACTAGCGAGGTTACCGGGGAGCTGTTTTTT. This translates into CASSRTSEVTGELFF.

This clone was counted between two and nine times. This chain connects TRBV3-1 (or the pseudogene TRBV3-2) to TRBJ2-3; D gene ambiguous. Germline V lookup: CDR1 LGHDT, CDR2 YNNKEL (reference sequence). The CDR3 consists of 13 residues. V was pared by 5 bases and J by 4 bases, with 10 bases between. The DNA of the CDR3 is TGTGCCAGCAGCGAAACTCCCCCAGATACGCAGTATTTT. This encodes CASSETPPDTQYF.